This record covers a single T cell receptor (beta chain). This sample was taken from a study of spatial heterogeneity in lung cancer. The CDR3 totals 15 residues. V lost 9 bases, J lost 2 bases, and 7 bases stayed unmatched. Per the germline V gene, CDR1 is MDHEN and CDR2 is SYDVKM. TCRdb fed the 5' RACE reads into MiXCR, producing one record per CDR3 protein. The table records 95,000 to 130,000 distinct CDR3 sequences, 12% of them present only once. Time point noted: blood at routine non-recurrence follow-up after resection. Unsorted whole RNA from tumor, nontumor lung or frozen PBMC underwent sequencing.

The source of this sequence is a male donor with early-stage non-small cell lung cancer. The chain employs TRBV28 and TRBJ2-4; the match to TRBD1 covers 10 bases. The sample here was PBMCs, taken at follow-up. The CDR3 DNA sequence: TGTGCCAGTTGGGACAGGGGTGGAACCAAAAACATTCAGTACTTC. Translating gives CASWDRGGTKNIQYF.